This T cell receptor (beta chain) was documented in a study of response to subunit inactivated influenza vaccine. In this sample, this clonotype turned up many times. The target antigen is unknown. Notes on the study in general: After each seasonal influenza vaccination, few new T cells are recruited, the authors suggested.

TCRdb recomputed calls from the RT-PCR reads with MiXCR, one row per CDR3 protein. The table records almost 600,000 distinct CDR3 sequences, 14% of them present only once. This CDR3 region has 17 residues. V was trimmed by 2 bases and J by 4 bases, leaving 18 bases between them. Looked up from germline, CDR1 is KGHSH and CDR2 is LQKENI. This rearrangement joins TRBV18 to TRBJ2-1, with no clear D. The clonotype originates from a man in his fifties or sixties who received an inactivated influenza vaccine. This sample comprised PBMCs from blood, obtained roughly 13 days after vaccination. The CDR3 sequence is CASSPRPGEASYNEQFF. The CDR3 nucleotides read TGTGCCAGCTCACCAAGGCCGGGCGAGGCTTCTTACAATGAGCAGTTCTTC.